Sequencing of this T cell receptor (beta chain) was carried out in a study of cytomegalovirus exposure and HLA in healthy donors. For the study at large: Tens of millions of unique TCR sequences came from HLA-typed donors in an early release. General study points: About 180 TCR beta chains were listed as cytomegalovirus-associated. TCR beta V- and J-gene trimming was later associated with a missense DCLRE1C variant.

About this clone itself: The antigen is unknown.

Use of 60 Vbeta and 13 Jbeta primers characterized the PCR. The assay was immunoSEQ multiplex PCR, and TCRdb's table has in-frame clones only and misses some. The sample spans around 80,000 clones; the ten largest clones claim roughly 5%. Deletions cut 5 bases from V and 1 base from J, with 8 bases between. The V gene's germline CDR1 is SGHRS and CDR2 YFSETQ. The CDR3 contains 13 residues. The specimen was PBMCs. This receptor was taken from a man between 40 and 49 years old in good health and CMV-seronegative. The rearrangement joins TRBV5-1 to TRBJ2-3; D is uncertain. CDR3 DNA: TGCGCCAGCAGGTTCGAGGGCACAGATACGCAGTATTTT. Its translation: CASRFEGTDTQYF. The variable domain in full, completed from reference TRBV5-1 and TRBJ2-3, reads KAGVTQTPRYLIKTRGQQVTLSCSPISGHRSVSWYQQTPGQGLQFLFEYFSETQRNKGNFPGRFSGRQFSNSRSEMNVSTLELGDSALYLCASRFEGTDTQYFGPGTRLTVL.